This entry concerns a single T cell receptor beta chain. What it binds is unknown. These data originate in a study of a mutant IDH1 vaccine in newly diagnosed glioma. Assay: immunoSEQ multiplex PCR; the TCRdb copy retains only in-frame clones and omits some. The table has fewer than 45,000 clones, 65% to 80% seen once. Stated time point: week 23, last vaccination. Each vaccine dose was 300 ug of mutant IDH1 20-mer peptide, with topical imiquimod. V was shortened by 0 bases and J by 4 bases, with 13 bases between the two germline ends. CDR1 is LGHNA and CDR2 is YSLEER in the germline V gene. CDR3 length equals 15 residues.

The source of this sequence is a man between 50 and 59 years old with glioma. The genes are TRBV4-3 and TRBJ2-7; D remains unclear. The specimen comprised PBMCs, sampled from a glioma patient whose treatment included an IDH1 peptide vaccine. This CDR3 is CASSQDRRHLYEQYF. As DNA, the CDR3 is TGCGCCAGCAGCCAAGACAGGAGACACCTATACGAGCAGTACTTC.